A selection of T cell receptor beta chains follows, all from one sample in a study of blood T cell repertoires in COVID-19. Clones were sequenced by immunoSEQ multiplex PCR, and TCRdb holds only the in-frame ones, with some missing. The sample shows roughly 130,000 clones, roughly 84% of them seen only once. The sample consisted of peripheral blood. Source of these receptors: a woman in her 30s who had recovered from COVID-19. Both conserved end residues are part of each CDR3. The D gene is left open where the match is weak. Size tells how often a clone was seen (once, few, many) or the class of an expanded clone, and some rows leave it out.

j_call: TRBJ1-2
v_call: TRBV5-1
d_call: -
clone_size: -
cdr3_nt: TGCGCCAGCAGCTTGGCGCCGGGGGGCTACACCTTC
cdr3_aa: CASSLAPGGYTF

j_call: TRBJ1-6
v_call: TRBV7-9
d_call: -
clone_size: few
cdr3_nt: TGTGCCAGCAGCTCCAGTCCGCCTTCACCCCTCCACTTT
cdr3_aa: CASSSSPPSPLHF

j_call: TRBJ1-3
v_call: TRBV15
d_call: -
clone_size: -
cdr3_nt: TGTGCCACCAGCAGAGATACGGCGGCAAGCTCTGGAAACACCATATATTTT
cdr3_aa: CATSRDTAASSGNTIYF

j_call: TRBJ1-1
v_call: TRBV14
d_call: -
clone_size: -
cdr3_nt: TGTGCCAGCAGCCAGCAGCCGGGACACTTGAACACTGAAGCTTTCTTT
cdr3_aa: CASSQQPGHLNTEAFF

j_call: TRBJ1-2
v_call: TRBV18
d_call: -
clone_size: -
cdr3_nt: TGTGCCAGCTCACCCCCCAGGGAAGGCTACACCTTC
cdr3_aa: CASSPPREGYTF

j_call: TRBJ2-7
v_call: TRBV6-6
d_call: -
clone_size: -
cdr3_nt: TGTGCCAGCAGTCCCCGGACCGCGGGCGAATCCTCCTACGAGCAGTACTTC
cdr3_aa: CASSPRTAGESSYEQYF

j_call: TRBJ1-1
v_call: TRBV27
d_call: -
clone_size: -
cdr3_nt: TGTGCCAGCAGTTTATCGTTGAGGACTGAAGCTTTCTTT
cdr3_aa: CASSLSLRTEAFF

j_call: TRBJ2-1
v_call: TRBV29-1
d_call: TRBD2
clone_size: -
cdr3_nt: TGCAGCGTCAGCGGGACTAGCGGGTCCTACAATGAGCAGTTCTTC
cdr3_aa: CSVSGTSGSYNEQFF

j_call: TRBJ2-7
v_call: TRBV6-6
d_call: -
clone_size: -
cdr3_nt: TGTGCCAGCACCCATTTACAGGGAGCCTACGAGCAGTACTTC
cdr3_aa: CASTHLQGAYEQYF

j_call: TRBJ2-5
v_call: TRBV20-1
d_call: -
clone_size: -
cdr3_nt: TGCAGTGCGTTACAAGAGACCCAGTACTTC
cdr3_aa: CSALQETQYF

j_call: TRBJ1-2
v_call: TRBV5-1
d_call: -
clone_size: -
cdr3_nt: TGCGCCAGCAGCTCGGCGGAACAGGGTTACTATGGCTACACCTTC
cdr3_aa: CASSSAEQGYYGYTF

j_call: TRBJ2-5
v_call: TRBV3-1/TRBV3-2
d_call: TRBD2
clone_size: -
cdr3_nt: TGTGCCAGCAGCCAAGATAGCCTAGCGGGAGGACCAGAGACCCAGTACTTC
cdr3_aa: CASSQDSLAGGPETQYF

j_call: TRBJ1-1
v_call: TRBV5-4
d_call: -
clone_size: -
cdr3_nt: TGTGCCAGCAGCAGCTTAGCGGGACACTCGACTGAAGCTTTCTTT
cdr3_aa: CASSSLAGHSTEAFF

j_call: TRBJ2-3
v_call: TRBV5-1
d_call: -
clone_size: -
cdr3_nt: TGCGCCAGCAGTATGGGAGGTGTGACAGATACGCAGTATTTT
cdr3_aa: CASSMGGVTDTQYF

j_call: TRBJ2-6
v_call: TRBV6-6
d_call: -
clone_size: -
cdr3_nt: TGTGCCAGCAGTTACCCGACAGCCTCTGGGGCCAACGTCCTGACTTTC
cdr3_aa: CASSYPTASGANVLTF

j_call: TRBJ1-6
v_call: TRBV6-5
d_call: TRBD1
clone_size: -
cdr3_nt: TGTGCCAGCAGTTACTCCTCCGGGACAGGGAATTCACCCCTCCACTTT
cdr3_aa: CASSYSSGTGNSPLHF

j_call: TRBJ2-5
v_call: TRBV11-2
d_call: -
clone_size: once
cdr3_nt: TGTGCCAGCAGACCCGACAGTCCCCTGGGCCAAGAGACCCAGTACTTC
cdr3_aa: CASRPDSPLGQETQYF

j_call: TRBJ1-4
v_call: TRBV19
d_call: -
clone_size: -
cdr3_nt: TGTGCCAGTAGTATCCGGCAGGCGAAGAATGAAAAACTGTTTTTT
cdr3_aa: CASSIRQAKNEKLFF

j_call: TRBJ1-2
v_call: TRBV19
d_call: -
clone_size: -
cdr3_nt: TGTGCCAGTAGCCCGGGAAGGGCCTACTATGGCTACACCTTC
cdr3_aa: CASSPGRAYYGYTF

j_call: TRBJ2-7
v_call: TRBV28
d_call: -
clone_size: -
cdr3_nt: TGTGCCAGCAGTTTACCCGGGACATTGGGTTTCTACGAGCAGTACTTC
cdr3_aa: CASSLPGTLGFYEQYF

j_call: TRBJ2-1
v_call: TRBV5-4
d_call: TRBD2
clone_size: -
cdr3_nt: TGTGCCAGCAGCCCCGGGACTAGCGGAAATGAGCAGTTCTTC
cdr3_aa: CASSPGTSGNEQFF

j_call: TRBJ2-1
v_call: TRBV29-1
d_call: TRBD2
clone_size: -
cdr3_nt: TGCAGCGTTGAAGAACGCGGGGGGAATTACAATGAGCAGTTCTTC
cdr3_aa: CSVEERGGNYNEQFF

j_call: TRBJ1-1
v_call: TRBV18
d_call: -
clone_size: -
cdr3_nt: TGTGCCAGCTCACCTGGGGCAGGGGACACTGAAGCTTTCTTT
cdr3_aa: CASSPGAGDTEAFF

j_call: TRBJ2-7
v_call: TRBV19
d_call: TRBD1
clone_size: -
cdr3_nt: TGTGCCAGTAGTATAGGACAGGGACACTACGAGCAGTACTTC
cdr3_aa: CASSIGQGHYEQYF

j_call: TRBJ2-7
v_call: TRBV28
d_call: TRBD1
clone_size: -
cdr3_nt: TGTGCCAGCAGGACTACGGGACAGGCGCCCTACGAGCAGTACTTC
cdr3_aa: CASRTTGQAPYEQYF

j_call: TRBJ2-7
v_call: TRBV6-5
d_call: -
clone_size: -
cdr3_nt: TGTGCCAGCAGTCCCCTTGAGGCGGCGGGGGAGCAGTACTTC
cdr3_aa: CASSPLEAAGEQYF

j_call: TRBJ1-1
v_call: TRBV11-1
d_call: -
clone_size: -
cdr3_nt: TGTGCCAGCAGCTCACAGAACACTGAAGCTTTCTTT
cdr3_aa: CASSSQNTEAFF

j_call: TRBJ1-2
v_call: TRBV4-1
d_call: -
clone_size: -
cdr3_nt: TGCGCCAGCAGCCAAGACCCCAGGGGCCATGGCTACACCTTC
cdr3_aa: CASSQDPRGHGYTF

j_call: TRBJ2-5
v_call: TRBV27
d_call: -
clone_size: -
cdr3_nt: TGTGCCAGCAGTTCCTCAACAGGGATCTGGGAGACCCAGTACTTC
cdr3_aa: CASSSSTGIWETQYF

j_call: TRBJ1-2
v_call: TRBV18
d_call: -
clone_size: -
cdr3_nt: TGTGCCAGCTCACCACCGAGCAGGGTGGACTATGGCTACACCTTC
cdr3_aa: CASSPPSRVDYGYTF

j_call: TRBJ2-1
v_call: TRBV19
d_call: TRBD2
clone_size: -
cdr3_nt: TGTGCCAGTCAAGGGGCGGGAGGAGGGGACAATGAGCAGTTCTTC
cdr3_aa: CASQGAGGGDNEQFF

j_call: TRBJ2-1
v_call: TRBV7-9
d_call: -
clone_size: -
cdr3_nt: TGTGCCAGCAGCTTAGGGGGTGGAGGGGACTTTTGGGGTGAGCAGTTCTTC
cdr3_aa: CASSLGGGGDFWGEQFF

j_call: TRBJ2-1
v_call: TRBV19
d_call: TRBD2
clone_size: few
cdr3_nt: TGTGCCAGTAGTATAGAAGGACTAGCGGGTAGGGATGGGGATGAGCAGTTCTTC
cdr3_aa: CASSIEGLAGRDGDEQFF

j_call: TRBJ1-6
v_call: TRBV30
d_call: TRBD1
clone_size: -
cdr3_nt: TGTGCCTGGAGTCCCGGGACAGGGTACGGGTCCGCATCCTATAATTCACCCCTCCACTTT
cdr3_aa: CAWSPGTGYGSASYNSPLHF

j_call: TRBJ2-5
v_call: TRBV2
d_call: -
clone_size: -
cdr3_nt: TGTGCCAGCAGTGAAAGGACGGGGGGCGGGGAGACCCAGTACTTC
cdr3_aa: CASSERTGGGETQYF

j_call: TRBJ1-3
v_call: TRBV5-1
d_call: -
clone_size: -
cdr3_nt: TGCGCCAGCAGCCCTGACCAGGGAGGAAACACCATATATTTT
cdr3_aa: CASSPDQGGNTIYF

j_call: TRBJ2-1
v_call: TRBV3-1/TRBV3-2
d_call: -
clone_size: -
cdr3_nt: TGTGCCAGCAGCCAAGAAAGGAGGGGATTAACAGGGGTAGGCTACAATGAGCAGTTCTTC
cdr3_aa: CASSQERRGLTGVGYNEQFF

j_call: TRBJ1-2
v_call: TRBV3-1/TRBV3-2
d_call: -
clone_size: few
cdr3_nt: TGTGCCAGCAGCCAAGTAACAGGGCAATATGGCTACACCTTC
cdr3_aa: CASSQVTGQYGYTF

j_call: TRBJ2-3
v_call: TRBV18
d_call: -
clone_size: -
cdr3_nt: TGTGCCAGCTCACCATCTCGAACAGGCACAGATACGCAGTATTTT
cdr3_aa: CASSPSRTGTDTQYF

j_call: TRBJ2-7
v_call: TRBV4-2
d_call: TRBD2
clone_size: -
cdr3_nt: TGTGCCAGCAGCGAAGCTAGCGGAAGGAGGGAGCAGTACTTC
cdr3_aa: CASSEASGRREQYF

j_call: TRBJ2-7
v_call: TRBV11-2
d_call: TRBD1
clone_size: -
cdr3_nt: TGTGCCAGCAGCCGGATGGACAGGTCGGGGTCCTACGAGCAGTACTTC
cdr3_aa: CASSRMDRSGSYEQYF

j_call: TRBJ1-1
v_call: TRBV7-9
d_call: -
clone_size: -
cdr3_nt: TGTGCCAGCAGCTTAGTAGGGGGGGCCGGTGAAGCTTTCTTT
cdr3_aa: CASSLVGGAGEAFF

j_call: TRBJ1-1
v_call: TRBV15
d_call: -
clone_size: -
cdr3_nt: TGTGCCACCAGCAGAGTCGGGGGGTTGAACACTGAAGCTTTCTTT
cdr3_aa: CATSRVGGLNTEAFF

j_call: TRBJ2-1
v_call: TRBV7-6
d_call: TRBD2
clone_size: -
cdr3_nt: TGTGCCAGCAGCTTAGCCCCCCCGGAAGGGCGGGGGGGCATCAACAATGAGCAGTTCTTC
cdr3_aa: CASSLAPPEGRGGINNEQFF

j_call: TRBJ2-5
v_call: TRBV5-1
d_call: TRBD1
clone_size: -
cdr3_nt: TGCGCCAGCAGCTTGACCGGCCTCGGGACAGGGCTGGAAGAGACCCAGTACTTC
cdr3_aa: CASSLTGLGTGLEETQYF

j_call: TRBJ2-1
v_call: TRBV9
d_call: TRBD2
clone_size: -
cdr3_nt: TGTGCCAGCAGCGGGACTAGCGGATTATCCTACAATGAGCAGTTCTTC
cdr3_aa: CASSGTSGLSYNEQFF

j_call: TRBJ1-6
v_call: TRBV25-1
d_call: TRBD1
clone_size: -
cdr3_nt: TGTGCCAGCAGTGATCAAACCGGGACAGGGGATTATAATTCACCCCTCCACTTT
cdr3_aa: CASSDQTGTGDYNSPLHF

j_call: TRBJ2-1
v_call: TRBV11-2
d_call: -
clone_size: once
cdr3_nt: TGTGCCAGCAGCTTAGCGGGAGTTAGGGACAATGAGCAGTTCTTC
cdr3_aa: CASSLAGVRDNEQFF

j_call: TRBJ2-1
v_call: TRBV7-6
d_call: TRBD2
clone_size: -
cdr3_nt: TGTGCCAGCAGCTTTCTAGCGGGAGGGCAATACAATGAGCAGTTCTTC
cdr3_aa: CASSFLAGGQYNEQFF

j_call: TRBJ1-2
v_call: TRBV5-1
d_call: TRBD1
clone_size: once
cdr3_nt: TGCGCCAGTGGGACAGGGGGAAAGACTACTAACTATGGCTACACCTTC
cdr3_aa: CASGTGGKTTNYGYTF

j_call: TRBJ2-5
v_call: TRBV5-5
d_call: TRBD1
clone_size: -
cdr3_nt: TGTGCCAGCAGCGTGGACAGGGAAGAGACCCAGTACTTC
cdr3_aa: CASSVDREETQYF

j_call: TRBJ2-5
v_call: TRBV5-1
d_call: TRBD1
clone_size: -
cdr3_nt: TGCGCCAGCACGACTTCCGGGACAGGGAAAGAGACCCAGTACTTC
cdr3_aa: CASTTSGTGKETQYF

j_call: TRBJ1-2
v_call: TRBV2
d_call: -
clone_size: -
cdr3_nt: TGTGCCAGCAGTGAAGCTACAGGGAGTGGCTATGGCTACACCTTC
cdr3_aa: CASSEATGSGYGYTF

j_call: TRBJ1-2
v_call: TRBV2
d_call: TRBD1
clone_size: -
cdr3_nt: TGTGCCAGCAGCGTACAGGGGTCGTTGAAATATGGCTACACCTTC
cdr3_aa: CASSVQGSLKYGYTF

j_call: TRBJ1-1
v_call: TRBV6-5
d_call: -
clone_size: -
cdr3_nt: TGTGCCAGCAGTTACCAGAAGGCGGGCGCTGAAGCTTTCTTT
cdr3_aa: CASSYQKAGAEAFF